This record looks at one TCR beta chain sequence and its context. Losses at the gene ends were 3 bases for V and 4 bases for J; bases not matched to a gene: 8. The CDR3 length is 15 residues. Germline V gene sequence: CDR1 LNHDA, CDR2 SQIVND (reference sequence). This entry is derived from a study of blood T cell repertoires in COVID-19. Whole-study context: Specimens from acute and convalescent COVID-19 originated in the United States, Italy and Spain. PBMCs, B-cell-depleted T cells, or T cells were the source of the cDNA or gDNA that made up the material.

Authors' analysis steps: Nucleated cell number was recorded as an estimate derived from reference gene primer amplification. Sequencing used immunoSEQ multiplex PCR; TCRdb keeps in-frame clones, though not all of them. Clonal size and the V and J genes are those of that table, whereas D and trimming came from the DNA. Among about 210,000 clones listed, around 88% were seen once. The TCR originated in a man between 18 and 29 years old with active or convalescent COVID-19. The chain uses TRBV19 and TRBJ2-7; 8 positions match TRBD2. Sequenced: peripheral blood. The CDR3 DNA follows: TGTGCCAGTAGTATTTACGGCGGGAGGAGGTACGAGCAGTACTTC. It translates to CASSIYGGRRYEQYF.